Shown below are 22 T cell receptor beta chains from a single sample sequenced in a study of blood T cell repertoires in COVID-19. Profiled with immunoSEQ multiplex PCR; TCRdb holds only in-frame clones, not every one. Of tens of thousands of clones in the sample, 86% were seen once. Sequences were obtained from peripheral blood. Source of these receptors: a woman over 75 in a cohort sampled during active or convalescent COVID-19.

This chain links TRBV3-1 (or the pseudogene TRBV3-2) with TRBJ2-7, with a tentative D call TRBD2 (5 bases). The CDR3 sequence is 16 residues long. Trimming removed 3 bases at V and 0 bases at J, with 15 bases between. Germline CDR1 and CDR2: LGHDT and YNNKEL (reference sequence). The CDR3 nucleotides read TGTGCCAGCAGCCATTTCCAAGGACTGAACTCCTACGAGCAGTACTTC. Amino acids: CASSHFQGLNSYEQYF.

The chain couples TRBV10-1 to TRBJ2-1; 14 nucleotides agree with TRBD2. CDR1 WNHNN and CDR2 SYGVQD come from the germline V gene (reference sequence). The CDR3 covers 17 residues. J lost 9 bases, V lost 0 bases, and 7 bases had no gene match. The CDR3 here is CASSESRLAGGPSEQFF. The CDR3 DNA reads TGCGCCAGCAGTGAGTCCCGACTAGCGGGAGGGCCAAGTGAGCAGTTCTTC.

The CDR3 loop reads CAWSETSGNSYEQYF. The CDR3 nucleotides are TGTGCCTGGAGCGAGACTAGCGGGAACTCCTACGAGCAGTACTTC. The chain joins TRBV30 to TRBJ2-7; TRBD2 matches at 11 bases. Germline V CDR1 and CDR2: GTSNPN, SVGIG (reference sequence). V gave up 3 bases and J gave up 0 bases; unmatched junction bases: 4. This CDR3 has 15 amino acids. Based on the CDR3 plus reference TRBV30 and TRBJ2-7, the full variable domain is SQTIHQWPATLVQPVGSPLSLECTVEGTSNPNLYWYRQAAGRGLQLLFYSVGIGQISSEVPQNLSASRPQDRQFILSSKKLLLSDSGFYLCAWSETSGNSYEQYFGPGTRLTVT.

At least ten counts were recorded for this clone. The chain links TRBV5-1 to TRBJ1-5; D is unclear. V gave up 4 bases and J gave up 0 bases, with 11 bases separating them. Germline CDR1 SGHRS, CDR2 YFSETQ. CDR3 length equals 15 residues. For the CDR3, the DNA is TGCGCCAGCAGCCTAACCACAGATAGCAATCAGCCCCAGCATTTT. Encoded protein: CASSLTTDSNQPQHF.

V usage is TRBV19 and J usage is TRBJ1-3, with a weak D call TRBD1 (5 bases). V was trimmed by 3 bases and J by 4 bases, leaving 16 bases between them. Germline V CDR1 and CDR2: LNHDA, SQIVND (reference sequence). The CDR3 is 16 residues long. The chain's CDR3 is CASSIFAGLSGNTIYF. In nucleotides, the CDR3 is TGTGCCAGTAGTATTTTTGCGGGACTATCGGGAAACACCATATATTTT.

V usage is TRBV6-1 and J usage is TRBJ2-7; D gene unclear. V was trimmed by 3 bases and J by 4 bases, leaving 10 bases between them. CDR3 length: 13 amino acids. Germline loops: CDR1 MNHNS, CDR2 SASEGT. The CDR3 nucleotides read TGTGCCAGCAGTGAGGGTTACAGTTACGAGCAGTACGTC. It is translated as CASSEGYSYEQYV.

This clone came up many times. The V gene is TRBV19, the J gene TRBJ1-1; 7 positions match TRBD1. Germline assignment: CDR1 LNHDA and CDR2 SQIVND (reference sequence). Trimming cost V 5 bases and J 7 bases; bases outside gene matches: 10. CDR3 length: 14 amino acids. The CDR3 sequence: CASSQRGQLVEAFF. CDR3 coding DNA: TGTGCCAGTAGTCAACGGGGACAGCTAGTTGAAGCTTTCTTT.

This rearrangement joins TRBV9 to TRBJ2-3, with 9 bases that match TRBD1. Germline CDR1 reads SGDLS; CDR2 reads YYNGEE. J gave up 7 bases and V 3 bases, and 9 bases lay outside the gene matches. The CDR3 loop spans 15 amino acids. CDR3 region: CASSAGDRALNTQYF. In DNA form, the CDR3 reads TGTGCCAGCAGCGCCGGGGACAGGGCGTTGAATACGCAGTATTTT.

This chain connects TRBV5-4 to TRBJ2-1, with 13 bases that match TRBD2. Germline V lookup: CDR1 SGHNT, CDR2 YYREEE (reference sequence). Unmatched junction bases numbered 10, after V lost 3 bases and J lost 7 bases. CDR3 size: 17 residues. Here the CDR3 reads CASSSTGTSGIRNEQFF. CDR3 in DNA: TGTGCCAGCAGCTCAACCGGGACTAGCGGGATTAGGAATGAGCAGTTCTTC.

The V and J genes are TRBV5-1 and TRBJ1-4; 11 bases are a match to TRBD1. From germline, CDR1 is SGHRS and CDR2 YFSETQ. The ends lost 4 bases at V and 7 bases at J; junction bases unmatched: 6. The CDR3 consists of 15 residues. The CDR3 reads CASSSSGTGGEKLFF. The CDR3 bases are TGCGCCAGCAGCAGTTCCGGGACAGGGGGTGAAAAACTGTTTTTT.

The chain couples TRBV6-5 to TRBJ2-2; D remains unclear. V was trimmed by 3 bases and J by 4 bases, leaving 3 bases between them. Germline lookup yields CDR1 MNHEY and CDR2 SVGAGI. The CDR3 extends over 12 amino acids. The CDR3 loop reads CASSYRTGELFF. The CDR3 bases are TGTGCCAGCAGTTATCGCACCGGGGAGCTGTTTTTT.

CDR3 nucleotide sequence: TGCGCCAGCAGCCCCTCCGGGACTAGCGGGAGCAGTACGCAGTATTTT. Its protein product is CASSPSGTSGSSTQYF. The gene calls are TRBV5-1 and TRBJ2-3, with TRBD2 matching 14 bases. The CDR3 runs to 16 residues. Trimming removed 4 bases from V and 8 bases from J; junction bases left unmatched: 9. From germline, CDR1 is SGHRS and CDR2 YFSETQ.

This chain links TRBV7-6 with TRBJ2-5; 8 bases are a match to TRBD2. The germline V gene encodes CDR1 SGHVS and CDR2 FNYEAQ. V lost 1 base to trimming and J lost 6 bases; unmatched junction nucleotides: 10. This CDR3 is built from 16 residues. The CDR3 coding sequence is TGTGCCAGCAGCTTAGAATCATATAGCGGGATTCAGACCCAGTACTTC. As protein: CASSLESYSGIQTQYF.

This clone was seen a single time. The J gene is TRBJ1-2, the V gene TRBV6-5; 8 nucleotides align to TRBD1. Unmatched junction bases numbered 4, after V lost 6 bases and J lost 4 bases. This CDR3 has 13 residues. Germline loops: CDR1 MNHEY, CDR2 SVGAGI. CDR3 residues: CASSPGTGYGYTF. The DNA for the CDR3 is TGTGCCAGCAGCCCCGGGACAGGCTATGGCTACACCTTC.

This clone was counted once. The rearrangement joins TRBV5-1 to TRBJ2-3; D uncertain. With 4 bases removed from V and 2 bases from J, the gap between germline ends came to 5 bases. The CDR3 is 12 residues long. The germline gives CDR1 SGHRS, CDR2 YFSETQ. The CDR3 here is CASSGLTDTQYF. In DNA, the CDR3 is TGCGCCAGCAGCGGCCTCACAGATACGCAGTATTTT.

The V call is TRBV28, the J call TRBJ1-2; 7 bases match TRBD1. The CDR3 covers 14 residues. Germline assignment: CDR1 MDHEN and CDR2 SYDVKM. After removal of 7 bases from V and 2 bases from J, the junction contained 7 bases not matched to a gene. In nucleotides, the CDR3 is TGTGCCAGCATCCCAGACAGGGCAAACTATGGCTACACCTTC. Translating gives CASIPDRANYGYTF.

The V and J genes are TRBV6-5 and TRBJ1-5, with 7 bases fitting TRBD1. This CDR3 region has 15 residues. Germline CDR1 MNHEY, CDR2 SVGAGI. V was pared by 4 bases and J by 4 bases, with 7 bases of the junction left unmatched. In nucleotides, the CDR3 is TGTGCCAGCAGTTTGGGACAGCAGCCTAATCAGCCCCAGCATTTT. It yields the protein CASSLGQQPNQPQHF.

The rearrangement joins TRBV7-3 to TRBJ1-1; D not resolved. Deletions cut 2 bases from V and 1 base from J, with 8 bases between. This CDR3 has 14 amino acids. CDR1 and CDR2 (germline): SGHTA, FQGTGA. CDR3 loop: CASSLEGGNTEAFF. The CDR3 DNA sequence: TGTGCCAGCAGCTTAGAGGGTGGGAACACTGAAGCTTTCTTT.

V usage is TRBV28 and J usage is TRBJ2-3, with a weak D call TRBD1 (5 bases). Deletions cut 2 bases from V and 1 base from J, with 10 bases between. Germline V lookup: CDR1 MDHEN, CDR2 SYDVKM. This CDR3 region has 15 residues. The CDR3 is CASSLEGEGTDTQYF. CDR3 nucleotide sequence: TGTGCCAGCAGTTTAGAAGGGGAAGGCACAGATACGCAGTATTTT. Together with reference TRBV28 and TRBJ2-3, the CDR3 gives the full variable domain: DVKVTQSSRYLVKRTGEKVFLECVQDMDHENMFWYRQDPGLGLRLIYFSYDVKMKEKGDIPEGYSVSREKKERFSLILESASTNQTSMYLCASSLEGEGTDTQYFGPGTRLTVL.

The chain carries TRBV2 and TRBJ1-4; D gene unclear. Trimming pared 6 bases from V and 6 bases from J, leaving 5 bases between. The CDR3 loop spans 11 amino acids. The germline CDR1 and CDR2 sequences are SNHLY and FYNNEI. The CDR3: CASSSYEKLFF. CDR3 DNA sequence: TGTGCCAGCAGCTCCTATGAAAAACTGTTTTTT.

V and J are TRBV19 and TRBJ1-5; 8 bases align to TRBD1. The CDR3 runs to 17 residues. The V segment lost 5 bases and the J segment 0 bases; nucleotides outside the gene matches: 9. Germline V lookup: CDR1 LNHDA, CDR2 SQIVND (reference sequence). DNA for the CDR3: TGTGCCAGTAGTGCCCCTACAGGGGGGATTAGCAATCAGCCCCAGCATTTT. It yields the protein CASSAPTGGISNQPQHF.

CDR3 amino acids: CASSPTDSPGPQYF. In DNA, the CDR3 is TGTGCCAGCAGCCCCACGGACTCCCCTGGACCGCAGTACTTC. The chain combines TRBV9 with TRBJ2-7; tentative D call: TRBD2 (5 bases). Germline CDR1 reads SGDLS; CDR2 reads YYNGEE. The V and J ends lost 4 bases and 9 bases respectively, with 20 bases between them. This CDR3 has 14 amino acids.